This TCR beta chain was captured in a study of blood T cell repertoires in COVID-19. Study-wide context: From the United States, Italy and Spain came samples of acute and convalescent COVID-19. From T cells, B-cell-depleted T cells, or PBMCs came the material, which was cDNA or gDNA.

The V gene's germline CDR1 is SGHTA and CDR2 FQGTGA. V lost 1 base to trimming and J lost 4 bases, with 14 bases between them. The CDR3 loop spans 15 amino acids. In the authors' workflow: By means of reference gene primer amplification, nucleated cell counts were estimated. Assay: immunoSEQ multiplex PCR; the TCRdb copy retains only in-frame clones and omits some. V and J calls and clone size follow that table, whereas D and trimming were derived from the DNA. The table shows some 60,000 clones, with more than 90% occurring only once. The specimen was peripheral blood. The rearrangement links TRBV7-3 to TRBJ2-7; D is possibly TRBD1 (7 bases). This TCR was recovered from a man aged 60-69 years with acute or convalescent COVID-19. CDR3 DNA sequence: TGTGCCAGCAGCTTAAGAGCAGGGGGGCAGTACGAGCAGTACTTC. It translates to CASSLRAGGQYEQYF.